A single T cell receptor beta chain is shown here with its context. The antigen remains undetermined. These data belong to a study of metastatic and nonmetastatic thyroid tumors. About the research overall: The comparison covered peripheral blood and tumor or nodule tissue in malignant and benign thyroid patients.

Broader study findings: Reports indicated that malignant thyroid tumors showed significantly higher TCR beta diversity than benign nodules did, in blood and tumor.

Trimming removed 0 bases at V and 1 base at J, with 13 bases between. Germline V gene sequence: CDR1 MNHNY, CDR2 SVGAGI (reference sequence). The CDR3 runs 16 residues. There were no patients who had received any treatment before thyroid surgery. As originally analysed: Clinicopathological groups of papillary thyroid cancer showed CDR3 differences that were used to build a distant-metastasis classifier. With MiXCR, TCRdb called clones anew from the PCR reads. None of the V and J calls come from the authors' own analysis; TCRdb made them. The profile covers tens of thousands of clones, with 15% appearing a single time and approximately 14% taken by the ten largest.

The receptor comes from a male donor with papillary thyroid cancer or a benign thyroid nodule (not recorded which). Some clones in this sample may be carry-over from other donors' samples. Sequenced material: blood. The V and J genes are TRBV6-6 and TRBJ2-7, with D possibly being TRBD1 (7 bases). The CDR3 region is CASSYSSGGCSYEQYF. For the CDR3, the DNA is TGTGCCAGCAGTTACTCGTCAGGGGGGTGTTCCTACGAGCAGTACTTC.